The entry that follows covers one T cell receptor (beta chain) sequence. The antigen is unknown. It was at deep level that the assay was run. The method was immunoSEQ multiplex PCR; TCRdb's version includes in-frame clones alone and lacks a portion of them. The sample has 500,000 to 550,000 clones, 90% to 97% seen once. Germline V gives CDR1 SGHVS, CDR2 FQNEAQ. CDR3 length equals 16 residues. The germline V and J ends were trimmed by 2 bases and 2 bases, with 13 bases remaining between them. This record belongs to a study of shared clonotypes between healthy human individuals. Findings and limits, study-wide: Sharing across four donors was highest in naive CD4 (approximately 5%) and lowest in memory CD8 (about 0.4%).

Healthy adults negative for HIV, lacking recent acute infections or vaccinations, served as donors. This receptor was obtained from a woman in her 30s in good health. Sequencing used naive CD4+ T cells sorted from blood. Subset noted: CD45RA+ positively selected. This chain joins TRBV7-8 and TRBJ2-1, with D unresolved. The CDR3 sequence: CASSLLVGKPYNEQFF. The CDR3 DNA follows: TGTGCCAGCAGCTTACTAGTAGGGAAGCCCTACAATGAGCAGTTCTTC.